This paragraph covers one T cell receptor (beta chain) sequence. This receptor's antigen is unknown. No base quality values were provided; no much bigger clone lies one nucleotide off. This sample stems from a study of blood T cell repertoires in COVID-19 (dated by TCRdb to 2019 to 2021). Regarding the complete study: Samples covering the acute and convalescent phases of COVID-19 were provided by collaborators in the United States, Italy and Spain. The material from the prospective study consisted of cDNA or gDNA derived from T cells, B-cell-depleted T cells, or PBMCs. Subjects who had been exposed to COVID-19, were actively infected with it, or had recovered from it provided the deeply sampled blood TCRbeta repertoires that made up the dataset. The repertoires were released in a freely available public database meant as a resource for research on the immune response to SARS-CoV-2. The samples were drawn from the first 160 participants of the ongoing ImmuneRACE study and from about 1,200 subjects provided by 6 global collaborators. A de-identified subject ID, COVID-19 status, age in years and sex were almost always included in the sample metadata. Where HLA class I and class II types were available, the types were taken from metadata supplied by the sample provider, not from assay-based typing. What the research found in general, with its limitations: The quantity of clinical and demographic metadata differed by source and by participant and was supplied without curation.

The immunoSEQ Assay, a bias-controlled multiplex PCR, was used to amplify TCRbeta CDR3 regions from genomic DNA. Per the source publication's procedure: Within the assay, amplification of reference gene primers was used to estimate how many nucleated cells each sample contained. To quantify the absolute abundance of each unique TCRbeta CDR3 rearrangement, sequence reads were collapsed and filtered. For each sample, productive Simpson clonality was calculated by taking the square root of Simpson's diversity index across productive rearrangements. TCRdb took over this immuneACCESS table, retaining in-frame rearrangements with V and J assigned. Such tables are incomplete; in checked studies, under half of the missing clones stem from an unresolved V gene, and the remainder is unexplained. The DNA was the basis for D and trimming; V, J and clone size are from that table. This sample holds around 37,000 clones; approximately 80% were observed only once. 4.8% of the sample comes from the top ten.

Each collaborating institution followed its own protocols to collect whole blood in K2EDTA tubes. Collaborator samples were shipped for TCRbeta analysis as frozen whole blood, isolated PBMCs, or DNA extracted from either sample type. This TCR came from a man over 45 with active COVID-19. Sequencing input: peripheral blood.

In nucleotide form, the sequence is TGTGCCAGTAGTAGCGGACAGGGCGGCAATGAGCAGTTCTTC. The resulting protein is CASSSGQGGNEQFF. The sequence is built from TRBV19 and TRBJ2-1, with TRBD1 identical over 8 junction bases. Trimming takes 4 bases off V and 6 bases off J; junction bases not matched to a gene: 5. Looking up the germline V gene (reference sequence) yields CDR1 LNHDA and CDR2 SQIVND. Taken from cysteine to phenylalanine, the CDR3 has 14 residues. Only the CDR3 portion is preserved as DNA: 42 bases, with reading frame beginning at the first base.